This T cell receptor beta chain is from a study of Ad26.COV2.S vaccination and SARS-CoV-2 variants. On the study more broadly: Ad26.COV2.S was injected intramuscularly once or twice, 56 days apart.

Treatment denoted: roughly 20 received Ad26.COV2.S at low or high dose, single or two shots; 5 received placebo; per-sample allocation not given. Collection of the samples took place on day 63 after the first injection of vaccine or placebo. Aged 18-55 years, donor was enrolled in Boston in about 2020. Repertoires were generated with immunoSEQ multiplex PCR, while TCRdb's copy carries only in-frame clones and drops some. The sample holds more than 400,000 clones, around 93% seen once. This CDR3 region has 19 residues. Per germline, CDR1 MNHEY and CDR2 SVGEGT. Trimming stripped 6 bases from V and 2 bases from J, with 26 bases between.

This chain links TRBV6-2 or TRBV6-3 with TRBJ1-5, with TRBD1 as a possible D gene (5 bases). Sequencing was performed on peripheral blood, taken in a trial of Ad26.COV2.S vaccine versus placebo. The TCR sequence derives from a person between 18 and 59 years old who received the Ad26.COV2.S COVID-19 vaccine or a placebo. The CDR3 nucleotides read TGTGCCAGCAGCCCTTGGGCAGGGTGGCTCTCTAGGGGCAATCAGCCCCAGCATTTT. Its protein product is CASSPWAGWLSRGNQPQHF.